The 26 T cell receptor beta chains below all came from one sample that was sequenced in a study of cytomegalovirus exposure and HLA in healthy donors. 13 Jbeta primers and 60 Vbeta primers were used for the PCR. The method was immunoSEQ multiplex PCR; TCRdb's version includes in-frame clones alone and lacks a portion of them. The sample has over 100,000 clones, around three quarters seen once. What was sequenced was PBMCs. The receptor set was obtained from a man aged 35 to 55 in good health and CMV-seropositive.

The chain recombines TRBV19 with TRBJ2-7, with D possibly being TRBD1 (5 bases). V lost 3 bases, J lost 3 bases, and 12 bases lay in between. CDR1 LNHDA and CDR2 SQIVND come from the germline V gene (reference sequence). The CDR3 is 14 amino acids. The CDR3 sequence is CASSISTEYYEQYF. As DNA, the CDR3 is TGTGCCAGTAGTATTTCGACAGAGTACTACGAGCAGTACTTC.

J is TRBJ1-3 and V is TRBV5-1, with 11 bases aligning to TRBD1. This CDR3 has 17 amino acids. Trimming at V came to 4 bases and at J to 4 bases, leaving 10 bases not matched to a gene. CDR1 SGHRS and CDR2 YFSETQ come from the germline V gene. CDR3 nucleotide sequence: TGCGCCAGCAGCCCCGGGACAGGGGGGACCGGAGGAAACACCATATATTTT. Protein product: CASSPGTGGTGGNTIYF. The full variable domain, rest sourced from reference TRBV5-1 and TRBJ1-3, is KAGVTQTPRYLIKTRGQQVTLSCSPISGHRSVSWYQQTPGQGLQFLFEYFSETQRNKGNFPGRFSGRQFSNSRSEMNVSTLELGDSALYLCASSPGTGGTGGNTIYFGEGSWLTVV.

The chain has TRBV28 and TRBJ1-2; 9 nucleotides align to TRBD1. The CDR3 consists of 17 residues. Trimming removed 5 bases from V and 2 bases from J; junction bases left unmatched: 12. Germline CDR1 MDHEN, CDR2 SYDVKM. Written as DNA, the CDR3 is TGTGCCAGCAGTCTTGTTGGGACAGGGTATAGGAACTATGGCTACACCTTC. Its translation: CASSLVGTGYRNYGYTF.

The chain employs TRBV30 and TRBJ1-6, with D perhaps TRBD1 (5 bases). Looked up from germline, CDR1 is GTSNPN and CDR2 is SVGIG (reference sequence). This CDR3 spans 13 amino acids. V lost 8 bases to trimming and J lost 0 bases, with 8 bases between them. In nucleotides, the CDR3 is TGTGCCGGGACCAGCTCCTATAATTCACCCCTCCACTTT. As protein: CAGTSSYNSPLHF.

This sequence joins TRBV4-3 and TRBJ1-2; maybe TRBD1 (6 bases). This CDR3 contains 15 residues. The ends were cut back, 1 base at V and 3 bases at J, with 12 bases in the middle. Germline V lookup: CDR1 LGHNA, CDR2 YSLEER. CDR3 sequence reads: CASSQAGGGHYGYTF. The CDR3 coding sequence is TGCGCCAGCAGCCAAGCGGGGGGGGGCCACTATGGCTACACCTTC.

The chain joins TRBV7-9 to TRBJ2-2; 7 positions agree with TRBD1. Trimming at V came to 4 bases and at J to 2 bases, leaving 10 bases not matched to a gene. CDR3 size: 17 residues. CDR1 and CDR2 from the germline V gene are SEHNR and FQNEAQ (reference sequence). DNA of the CDR3: TGTGCCAGCAGCTCGAGAGCCGGGACAGTTAACACCGGGGAGCTGTTTTTT. Its protein is CASSSRAGTVNTGELFF.

The chain carries TRBV9 and TRBJ2-1; 10 bases fit TRBD2. From germline, CDR1 is SGDLS and CDR2 YYNGEE. This CDR3 comprises 16 residues. Germline trimming cut 0 bases from V and 7 bases from J; bases unmatched to any gene: 7. The CDR3 loop is CASSVGVAGGRNEQFF. The CDR3 DNA reads TGTGCCAGCAGCGTAGGTGTAGCGGGGGGCAGAAATGAGCAGTTCTTC. Using reference TRBV9 and TRBJ2-1 for the parts outside the CDR3, the full variable domain is DSGVTQTPKHLITATGQRVTLRCSPRSGDLSVYWYQQSLDQGLQFLIQYYNGEERAKGNILERFSAQQFPDLHSELNLSSLELGDSALYFCASSVGVAGGRNEQFFGPGTRLTVL.

This clone showed up many times. The rearrangement links TRBV7-2 to TRBJ1-2; D is unclear. This CDR3 contains 13 residues. The germline V gene has CDR1 SGHTA and CDR2 FQGNSA. V lost 2 bases to trimming and J lost 6 bases, with 10 bases between them. CDR3 DNA: TGTGCCAGCAGCTTATGGGCAGCCAATGGCTACACCTTC. Translation: CASSLWAANGYTF. Based on the CDR3 plus reference TRBV7-2 and TRBJ1-2, the full variable domain is GAGVSQSPSNKVTEKGKDVELRCDPISGHTALYWYRQSLGQGLEFLIYFQGNSAPDKSGLPSDRFSAERTGGSVSTLTIQRTQQEDSAVYLCASSLWAANGYTFGSGTRLTVV.

The table lists this clone with a few counts. The chain carries TRBV6-1 and TRBJ1-2; TRBD1 matches 7 bases. Germline-derived CDR1 and CDR2 are MNHNS and SASEGT. With 2 bases clipped from V and 5 bases from J, the junction kept 8 bases outside the gene matches. The CDR3 loop spans 15 amino acids. In nucleotides, the CDR3 is TGTGCCAGCAGTGAATACGGCGAGGGGGCGTATGGCTACACCTTC. Protein: CASSEYGEGAYGYTF.

The chain links TRBV7-9 to TRBJ1-1, with D perhaps matching TRBD1 (5 bases). V lost 2 bases to trimming and J lost 1 base, with 8 bases between them. Germline V gives CDR1 SEHNR, CDR2 FQNEAQ (reference sequence). This CDR3 is 14 amino acids long. CDR3 nucleotide sequence: TGTGCCAGCAGCTTACGGCAGGGGAACACTGAAGCTTTCTTT. Translated: CASSLRQGNTEAFF. Filled out from reference TRBV7-9 and TRBJ1-1, the complete variable domain reads DTGVSQNPRHKITKRGQNVTFRCDPISEHNRLYWYRQTLGQGPEFLTYFQNEAQLEKSRLLSDRFSAERPKGSFSTLEIQRTEQGDSAMYLCASSLRQGNTEAFFGQGTRLTVV.

The V gene is TRBV9, the J gene TRBJ1-5; D might be TRBD1 (5 bases). Germline V CDR1 and CDR2: SGDLS, YYNGEE. The V and J ends lost 7 bases and 3 bases respectively, with 14 bases between them. The CDR3 is 14 amino acids. CDR3 region: CASPVVRDNQPQHF. CDR3 nucleotides: TGTGCCAGCCCGGTGGTCAGGGACAATCAGCCCCAGCATTTT.

The gene calls are TRBV6-5 and TRBJ2-3; TRBD2 is a possible D gene (6 bases). The CDR3 covers 14 residues. Trimming pared 2 bases from V and 4 bases from J, leaving 10 bases between. CDR1 and CDR2 (germline): MNHEY, SVGAGI. The CDR3 region has the DNA TGTGCCAGCAGTTACGTACTAGCTTCAGATACGCAGTATTTT. Residues: CASSYVLASDTQYF.

The chain couples TRBV5-8 to TRBJ2-2; 11 nucleotides align to TRBD2. V trimming: 6 bases; J trimming: 5 bases; junction bases outside the gene matches: 9. The length of the CDR3 is 16 residues. Germline CDR1 is SGHTS and CDR2 is YDEGEE. The DNA of the CDR3 is TGTGCCAGCAACCCCGCCCGACTAGCGGGGACCGGGGAGCTGTTTTTT. Translating it yields CASNPARLAGTGELFF.

The rearrangement joins TRBV12-1 to TRBJ1-6. TRBV12-1 is classified as a pseudogene. This CDR3 contains 16 residues. CDR3 region: CASSFAAEAPNSPLHF. Written as DNA, the CDR3 is TGTGCCAGCAGCTTTGCGGCAGAGGCGCCTAATTCACCCCTCCACTTT.

V and J are TRBV7-2 and TRBJ2-7; 9 bases align to TRBD1. The trim removed 0 bases at V and 6 bases at J, leaving 6 bases unmatched. From germline, CDR1 is SGHTA and CDR2 FQGNSA. CDR3 length equals 15 residues. The CDR3, as DNA: TGTGCCAGCAGCTTAGCCCGACAGGGGGGGCTCGAGCAGTACTTC. Translating it yields CASSLARQGGLEQYF.

This chain connects TRBV28 to TRBJ1-5, with D hard to call. CDR3 length: 14 amino acids. V lost 3 bases to trimming and J lost 4 bases, with 10 bases between them. CDR1 and CDR2 (germline): MDHEN, SYDVKM. The CDR3 bases are TGTGCCAGCAGTTTGTTACAACAGAATCAGCCCCAGCATTTT. Amino acid sequence: CASSLLQQNQPQHF.

The chain employs TRBV29-1 and TRBJ2-7; 11 bases line up with TRBD2. Germline values: CDR1 SQVTM, CDR2 ANQGSEA. J gave up 5 bases and V 8 bases, and 5 bases lay outside the gene matches. The CDR3 consists of 12 residues. CDR3 region: CSTRLAGNEQYF. The CDR3 coding sequence is TGCAGCACAAGACTAGCGGGGAACGAGCAGTACTTC.

The chain carries TRBV10-3 and TRBJ2-1; perhaps TRBD1 as D (6 bases). Germline loops: CDR1 ENHRY, CDR2 SYGVKD. The CDR3 has 17 residues. The V and J ends lost 2 bases and 6 bases respectively, with 20 bases between them. The CDR3 region has the DNA TGTGCCATCAGTGAGCCCCAGTTGGTAACAGGGTTCAATGAGCAGTTCTTC. This gives the protein CAISEPQLVTGFNEQFF.

Concerning this clone itself: An end of the junction does not agree with germline; a read error may underlie this. The sample carries other DNA sequences with the same CDR3. The chain is built from TRBV5-1 and TRBJ1-1, with 7 bases identical to TRBD1. Germline CDR1 is SGHRS and CDR2 is YFSETQ. The CDR3 covers 16 residues. The chain's CDR3 is CASSLAWDSLNTEAFF. Here the CDR3 DNA reads TGCGCCAGTAGCTTGGCATGGGACAGCCTGAACACTGAAGCTTTCTTT.

The J gene is TRBJ1-2, the V gene TRBV7-8; the match to TRBD1 covers 8 bases. Looked up from germline, CDR1 is SGHVS and CDR2 is FQNEAQ. The CDR3 is 14 amino acids. Trimming at V came to 5 bases and at J to 12 bases, leaving 14 bases not matched to a gene. The CDR3 protein is CASSPSNQGAANTF. CDR3 nucleotide sequence: TGTGCCAGCAGCCCTTCCAATCAGGGGGCCGCTAACACCTTC. Variable domain in full (rest from reference TRBV7-8 and TRBJ1-2): GAGVSQSPRYKVAKRGQDVALRCDPISGHVSLFWYQQALGQGPEFLTYFQNEAQLDKSGLPSDRFFAERPEGSVSTLKIQRTQQEDSAVYLCASSPSNQGAANTFGSGTRLTVV.

In DNA, the CDR3 is TGTGCCAGCAACCCAATGGGGGGTGAAAAACTGTTTTTT. Translation: CASNPMGGEKLFF. The chain combines TRBV2 with TRBJ1-4, with D possibly being TRBD1 (5 bases). Trimming stripped 7 bases from V and 7 bases from J, with 13 bases between. Germline values: CDR1 SNHLY, CDR2 FYNNEI. This CDR3 is 13 amino acids long.

The rearrangement uses TRBV28 and TRBJ1-2, with 7 bases fitting TRBD1. CDR3 length: 13 amino acids. CDR1 and CDR2 from the germline V gene are MDHEN and SYDVKM. V trimming: 10 bases; J trimming: 4 bases; junction bases outside the gene matches: 9. CDR3 nucleotides: TGTGCCACTAGTTCGGGACAGATCTATGGCTACACCTTC. Encoded protein: CATSSGQIYGYTF.

The V and J genes are TRBV2 and TRBJ2-5; TRBD1 matches at 10 bases. Per germline, CDR1 SNHLY and CDR2 FYNNEI. The CDR3 extends over 16 amino acids. V lost 2 bases, J lost 1 base, and 4 bases stayed unmatched. The DNA of the CDR3 is TGTGCCAGCAGTGAAAGGGACAGGGGTCCCCAAGAGACCCAGTACTTC. This translates into CASSERDRGPQETQYF.

The V call is TRBV27, the J call TRBJ2-1, with TRBD2 identical over 13 bases. With 4 bases clipped from V and 5 bases from J, the junction kept 5 bases outside the gene matches. Germline V gene lookup returns CDR1 MNHEY and CDR2 SMNVEV (reference sequence). This CDR3 contains 16 residues. Here the CDR3 DNA reads TGTGCCAGCAGTTATTCGACTAGCGGGGGGAACAATGAGCAGTTCTTC. Translation gives CASSYSTSGGNNEQFF.

The CDR3 loop reads CSVKPEGHSTNEKLFF. CDR3 bases: TGCAGCGTTAAACCTGAAGGACATTCAACTAATGAAAAACTGTTTTTT. The rearrangement uses TRBV29-1 and TRBJ1-4; the D gene is possibly TRBD1 (5 bases). Germline V gene data show CDR1 as SQVTM and CDR2 as ANQGSEA. This CDR3 comprises 16 residues. V was clipped by 5 bases and J by 0 bases, with 16 bases between them.

This sequence joins TRBV19 and TRBJ1-2; D perhaps matches TRBD1 (6 bases). There are 15 residues in the CDR3. V was clipped by 4 bases and J by 4 bases, with 16 bases between them. Germline values: CDR1 LNHDA, CDR2 SQIVND (reference sequence). Here the CDR3 DNA reads TGTGCCAGTAGTACCCCCCGCCAGGGGACCTATGGCTACACCTTC. This codes for CASSTPRQGTYGYTF.